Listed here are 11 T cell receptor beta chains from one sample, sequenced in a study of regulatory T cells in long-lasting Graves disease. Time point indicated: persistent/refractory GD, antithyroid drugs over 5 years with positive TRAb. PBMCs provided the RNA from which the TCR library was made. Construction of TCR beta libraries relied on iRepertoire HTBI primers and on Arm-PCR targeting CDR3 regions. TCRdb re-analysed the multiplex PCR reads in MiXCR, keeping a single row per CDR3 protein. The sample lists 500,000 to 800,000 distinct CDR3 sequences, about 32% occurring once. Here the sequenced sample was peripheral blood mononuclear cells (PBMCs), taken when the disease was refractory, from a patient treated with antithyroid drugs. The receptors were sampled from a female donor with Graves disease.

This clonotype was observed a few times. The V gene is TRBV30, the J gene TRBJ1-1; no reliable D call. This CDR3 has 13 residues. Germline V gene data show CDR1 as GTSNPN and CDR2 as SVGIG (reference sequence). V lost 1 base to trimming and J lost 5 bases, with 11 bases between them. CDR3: CAWSAFIGTEAFF. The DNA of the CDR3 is TGTGCCTGGAGTGCCTTTATTGGGACTGAAGCTTTCTTT.

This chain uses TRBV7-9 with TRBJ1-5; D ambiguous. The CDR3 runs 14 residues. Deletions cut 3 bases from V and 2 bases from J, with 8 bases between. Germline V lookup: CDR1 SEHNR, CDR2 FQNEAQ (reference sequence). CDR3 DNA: TGTGCCAGCAGCTTCTACGACCGCAATCAGCCCCAGCATTTT. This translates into CASSFYDRNQPQHF.

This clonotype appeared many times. The CDR3 DNA follows: TGTGCCAGCAGCTCCCGGACAGGGGGACATGAAAAACTGTTTTTT. It specifies CASSSRTGGHEKLFF. This sequence joins TRBV11-2 and TRBJ1-4, with 10 bases that match TRBD1. This CDR3 is 15 amino acids long. Looked up from germline, CDR1 is SGHAT and CDR2 is FQNNGV. The V and J ends lost 4 bases and 6 bases, in that order; junction bases with no gene match: 5. The whole variable domain, filled in from reference TRBV11-2 and TRBJ1-4, reads EAGVAQSPRYKIIEKRQSVAFWCNPISGHATLYWYQQILGQGPKLLIQFQNNGVVDDSQLPKDRFSAERLKGVDSTLKIQPAKLEDSAVYLCASSSRTGGHEKLFFGSGTQLSVL.

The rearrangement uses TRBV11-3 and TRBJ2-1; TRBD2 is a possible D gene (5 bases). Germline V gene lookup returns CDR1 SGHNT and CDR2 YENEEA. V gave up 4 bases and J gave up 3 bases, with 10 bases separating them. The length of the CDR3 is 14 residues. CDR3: CASSSSRDYNEQFF. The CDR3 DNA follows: TGTGCCAGCAGCTCGTCCCGGGACTACAATGAGCAGTTCTTC.

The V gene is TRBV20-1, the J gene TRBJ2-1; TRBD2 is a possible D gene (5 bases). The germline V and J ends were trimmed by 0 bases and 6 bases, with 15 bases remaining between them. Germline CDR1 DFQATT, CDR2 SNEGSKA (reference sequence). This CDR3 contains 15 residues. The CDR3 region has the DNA TGCAGTGCTAGAGATCCGCCCGGGAATTCCAATGAGCAGTTCTTC. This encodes CSARDPPGNSNEQFF.

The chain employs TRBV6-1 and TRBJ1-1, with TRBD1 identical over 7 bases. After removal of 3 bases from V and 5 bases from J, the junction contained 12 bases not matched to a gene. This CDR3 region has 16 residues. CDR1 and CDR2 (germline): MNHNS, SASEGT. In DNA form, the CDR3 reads TGTGCCAGCAGTGATCGTTTAAGGGGGCGGGATACTGAAGCTTTCTTT. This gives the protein CASSDRLRGRDTEAFF.

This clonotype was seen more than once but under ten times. CDR3 coding DNA: TGTGCCAGCAGCGTGGGCAATGAGCAGTTCTTC. Amino acid sequence: CASSVGNEQFF. The genes are TRBV3-1 and TRBJ2-1; no firm D call. With 5 bases removed from V and 6 bases from J, the gap between germline ends came to 5 bases. This CDR3 contains 11 residues. Germline-derived CDR1 and CDR2 are LGHDT and YNNKEL (reference sequence).

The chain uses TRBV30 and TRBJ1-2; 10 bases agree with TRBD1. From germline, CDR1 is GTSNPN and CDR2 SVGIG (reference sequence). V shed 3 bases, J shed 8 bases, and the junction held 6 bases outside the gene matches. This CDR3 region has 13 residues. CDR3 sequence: CAWRAGQGGGYTF. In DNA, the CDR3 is TGTGCCTGGAGGGCAGGACAGGGGGGAGGCTACACCTTC.

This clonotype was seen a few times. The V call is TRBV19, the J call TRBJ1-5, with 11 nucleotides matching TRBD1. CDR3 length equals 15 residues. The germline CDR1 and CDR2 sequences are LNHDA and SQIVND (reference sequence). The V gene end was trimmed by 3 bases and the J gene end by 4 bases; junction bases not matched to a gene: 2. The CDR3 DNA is TGTGCCAGTAGTATCGGGGACAGGGGGAATCAGCCCCAGCATTTT. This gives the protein CASSIGDRGNQPQHF.

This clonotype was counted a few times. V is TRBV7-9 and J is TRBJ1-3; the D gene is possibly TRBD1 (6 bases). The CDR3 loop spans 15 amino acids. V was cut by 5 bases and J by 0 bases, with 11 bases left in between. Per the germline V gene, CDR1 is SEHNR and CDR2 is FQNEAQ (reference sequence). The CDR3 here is CASSGGRASGNTIYF. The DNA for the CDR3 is TGTGCCAGCAGCGGGGGCAGGGCCTCTGGAAACACCATATATTTT.

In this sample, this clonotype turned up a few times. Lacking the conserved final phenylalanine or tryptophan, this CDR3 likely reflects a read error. The CDR3 nucleotides read TGTGCTAGTGGTTTTGGCGGGGCGAGCTATGGCTACACCCTC. Residues: CASGFGGASYGYTL. V is TRBV12-5 and J is TRBJ1-2, with D maybe TRBD1 (5 bases). The germline CDR1 and CDR2 sequences are LGHNT and FRNRAP. There are 14 residues in the CDR3. V shed 3 bases and J shed 4 bases, with 12 bases lying between them.